This T cell receptor beta chain emerged from a study of somatic mutations in cytotoxic T cells in rheumatoid arthritis. V was cut by 0 bases and J by 5 bases, with 10 bases left in between. Germline-derived CDR1 and CDR2 are GTSNPN and SVGIG (reference sequence). The CDR3 is made up of 13 amino acids. Sequenced by immunoSEQ multiplex PCR; TCRdb stores in-frame clones only, minus some. Among 15,000 to 20,000 clones listed, 70% to 80% were seen once. This clone was recorded a few times. As yet, its antigen is unknown. Study conclusions and caveats: Patients with a largest CD8+ clone exceeding 20% of CD8+ cells numbered about an eighth of the 65.

Sequencing input: CD8+ T cells sorted from blood. V gene TRBV30 combines with J gene TRBJ1-2; D call uncertain. The receptor was isolated from an adult with rheumatoid arthritis. The CDR3 DNA follows: TGTGCCTGGAGTGTAACCGATACGTATGGCTACACCTTC. Translation: CAWSVTDTYGYTF.